These T cell receptor beta chains were read from a single sample in a study of T cell changes during pregnancy in multiple sclerosis. Profiling relied on immunoSEQ multiplex PCR, and the TCRdb table lists in-frame clones only, not all of them. The sample consists of 40,000 or so clones, around 89% of them appearing once. The material was CD8+ T cells from peripheral blood mononuclear cells, obtained in the third trimester of pregnancy. The receptors stem from a female donor with multiple sclerosis, enrolled in a pregnancy study. The CDR3 runs from the conserved cysteine through the conserved F or W. A D gene is named only where the DNA matches it firmly. Only part of the rows carry a size: once, few, many, or a class if the clone is expanded.

D	size	V	J	CDR3	DNA
.	.	TRBV6-5	TRBJ2-3	CASTSRRDTQYF	TGTGCCAGCACCTCGAGGCGAGATACGCAGTATTTT
TRBD1	.	TRBV2	TRBJ1-1	CASSTGGMNTEAFF	TGTGCCAGCAGCACAGGGGGAATGAACACTGAAGCTTTCTTT
.	.	TRBV7-3	TRBJ1-1	CASSLVRLNTEAFF	TGTGCCAGCAGCTTAGTCAGGCTGAACACTGAAGCTTTCTTT
.	.	TRBV9	TRBJ2-3	CASSGGKDTQYF	TGTGCCAGCAGCGGAGGGAAAGATACGCAGTATTTT
.	.	TRBV5-1	TRBJ1-1	CASSLSRNLNTEAFF	TGCGCCAGCAGCTTGTCGAGGAACCTGAACACTGAAGCTTTCTTT
.	.	TRBV7-2	TRBJ2-7	CASSLRLLGAGAIYEQYF	TGTGCCAGCAGCTTAAGGCTTTTGGGCGCGGGGGCTATCTACGAGCAGTACTTC
.	.	TRBV29-1	TRBJ1-1	CSGEGGGNTEAFF	TGCAGCGGCGAAGGGGGGGGGAACACTGAAGCTTTCTTT
.	.	TRBV27	TRBJ1-5	CASSPIYRAHSNQPQHF	TGTGCCAGCAGTCCAATATACAGGGCCCATAGCAATCAGCCCCAGCATTTT
.	few	TRBV4-2	TRBJ1-2	CASSLDGDGGGSYGYTF	TGTGCCAGCAGCCTGGATGGGGATGGGGGCGGGAGCTATGGCTACACCTTC
TRBD1	.	TRBV5-1	TRBJ1-2	CASSLRTGDTYGYTF	TGCGCCAGCAGCCTGAGGACAGGGGACACCTATGGCTACACCTTC
.	once	TRBV7-7	TRBJ2-7	CASSQAGGPYEQYF	TGTGCTAGCAGCCAAGCCGGGGGACCCTACGAGCAGTACTTC
TRBD2	.	TRBV6-4	TRBJ2-3	CASSVSGGTDTQYF	TGTGCCAGCAGTGTTAGCGGGGGCACAGATACGCAGTATTTT
TRBD2	.	TRBV30	TRBJ2-1	CAWGSGGVNEQFF	TGTGCCTGGGGCAGCGGGGGGGTCAATGAGCAGTTCTTC
TRBD1	.	TRBV6-1	TRBJ1-5	CASIQQGGVNQPQHF	TGTGCCAGCATCCAACAGGGGGGAGTGAATCAGCCCCAGCATTTT
.	.	TRBV27	TRBJ1-1	CASSLSGGLTEAFF	TGTGCCAGCAGTTTATCGGGGGGGCTCACTGAAGCTTTCTTT
.	.	TRBV5-6	TRBJ2-2	CASSLASHRVGELFF	TGTGCCAGCAGCTTGGCCTCTCACAGGGTCGGGGAGCTGTTTTTT
.	.	TRBV27	TRBJ1-1	CASSTGNTEAFF	TGTGCCAGCAGTACGGGGAACACTGAAGCTTTCTTT
.	.	TRBV27	TRBJ2-7	CASSLGLEQYF	TGTGCCAGCAGTTTAGGGCTCGAGCAGTACTTC
.	.	TRBV18	TRBJ2-1	CASSPLPRHNEQFF	TGTGCCAGCTCACCACTCCCTAGACACAATGAGCAGTTCTTC
.	.	TRBV30	TRBJ2-1	CAWSVGGGWQFF	TGTGCCTGGAGTGTGGGTGGGGGCTGGCAGTTCTTC
TRBD2	once	TRBV15	TRBJ2-4	CATSGTSGGFNNIQYF	TGTGCCACCAGCGGTACTAGCGGGGGGTTTAACAACATTCAGTACTTC
.	medium-sized	TRBV5-1	TRBJ1-1	CASSFGRGAESEAFF	TGCGCCAGCAGCTTCGGGAGGGGCGCTGAGTCTGAAGCTTTCTTT
.	once	TRBV29-1	TRBJ1-4	CSVEDLLGRVNEKLFF	TGCAGCGTTGAAGACCTCTTGGGCAGGGTCAATGAAAAACTGTTTTTT
.	.	TRBV5-6	TRBJ1-2	CASSNQVYYGYTF	TGTGCCAGCAGTAATCAGGTGTACTATGGCTACACCTTC
.	.	TRBV13	TRBJ1-2	CATKGDYYGYTF	TGTGCCACCAAGGGGGATTACTATGGCTACACCTTC
.	.	TRBV7-8	TRBJ1-1	CASSFLLDTEAFF	TGTGCCAGCAGCTTTTTACTGGACACTGAAGCTTTCTTT
.	.	TRBV6-5	TRBJ1-1	CASSYSGSAGIEAFF	TGTGCCAGCAGCTACTCAGGATCGGCAGGGATTGAAGCTTTCTTT
.	.	TRBV19	TRBJ1-1	CASRPGVRVMNTEAFF	TGTGCCAGCAGACCAGGGGTTAGGGTGATGAACACTGAAGCTTTCTTT
.	.	TRBV19	TRBJ2-5	CASSMGAGRETQYF	TGTGCCAGTAGTATGGGCGCAGGGCGAGAGACCCAGTACTTC
TRBD2	.	TRBV7-6	TRBJ2-3	CASSLEAGGNTDTQYF	TGTGCCAGCAGCTTAGAAGCGGGGGGGAACACAGATACGCAGTATTTT
.	.	TRBV19	TRBJ2-1	CASSTRQYNEQFF	TGTGCCAGTAGTACACGACAGTACAATGAGCAGTTCTTC
TRBD2	.	TRBV7-9	TRBJ2-2	CASSLGRGGTITGELFF	TGTGCCAGCAGCTTAGGTCGGGGGGGTACAATCACCGGGGAGCTGTTTTTT
.	.	TRBV7-9	TRBJ2-7	CASSLAQGTSYEQYF	TGTGCCAGCAGCTTGGCACAGGGAACATCCTACGAGCAGTACTTC
.	.	TRBV30	TRBJ1-1	CAWSVGVRNTEAFF	TGTGCCTGGAGTGTCGGGGTCCGTAACACTGAAGCTTTCTTT
.	few	TRBV6-5	TRBJ2-1	CASSYRSGNEQFF	TGTGCCAGCAGTTACAGGAGCGGGAATGAGCAGTTCTTC
.	.	TRBV5-4	TRBJ2-4	CASSARTENIQYF	TGTGCCAGCAGCGCCAGGACAGAGAACATTCAGTACTTC
.	.	TRBV19	TRBJ1-1	CASSMGGGTEAFF	TGTGCCAGTAGTATGGGGGGAGGCACTGAAGCTTTCTTT
.	.	TRBV4-3	TRBJ2-7	CASSQDMGRAYEQYF	TGCGCCAGCAGCCAAGATATGGGCAGAGCCTACGAGCAGTACTTC
TRBD2	.	TRBV6-4	TRBJ2-1	CASSDGTSGYNEQFF	TGTGCCAGCAGTGACGGGACTAGCGGATACAATGAGCAGTTCTTC
.	.	TRBV30	TRBJ1-6	CAWSVPRISYNSPLHF	TGTGCCTGGAGTGTACCGAGAATCTCCTATAATTCACCCCTCCACTTT
.	.	TRBV7-9	TRBJ1-1	CASSPGEGWHTEAFF	TGTGCCAGCAGCCCAGGGGAGGGGTGGCACACTGAAGCTTTCTTT